These 7 T cell receptor beta chains share one sample of origin, sequenced in a study of blood T cell repertoires in COVID-19. Clones were read by immunoSEQ multiplex PCR, and TCRdb kept only the in-frame ones, dropping some. Among nearly 400,000 clones listed, just under 90% were seen once. Sequencing input: PBMCs or T cells enriched from blood (not recorded which). These TCRs come from a woman aged 25 to 39 who had recovered from COVID-19.

The chain links TRBV18 to TRBJ2-7, with D possibly TRBD1 on 6 matching bases. The CDR3 length is 14 residues. The germline V gene encodes CDR1 KGHSH and CDR2 LQKENI. V lost 2 bases to trimming and J lost 5 bases, with 13 bases between them. The CDR3 DNA reads as TGTGCCAGCTCACCAGGGGACAATAGCGACGAGCAGTACTTC. Its protein is CASSPGDNSDEQYF.

The chain joins TRBV7-6 to TRBJ2-2; a weak D match, TRBD1 (5 bases). V lost 5 bases to trimming and J lost 5 bases, with 18 bases between them. CDR1 is SGHVS, CDR2 FNYEAQ, per germline. This CDR3 is built from 16 residues. The CDR3 DNA is TGTGCCAGCAGCCAATCGGCCCTCAGGGCTACCGGGGAGCTGTTTTTT. It yields the protein CASSQSALRATGELFF.

V gene TRBV7-2 combines with J gene TRBJ1-5, with D perhaps matching TRBD1 (5 bases). Germline V gives CDR1 SGHTA, CDR2 FQGNSA. The CDR3 length is 16 residues. The V end lost 4 bases, the J end lost 3 bases, and 16 bases lay between the germline ends. CDR3 DNA: TGTGCCAGCAGCTCCGTTGTGGCAGGGAACAATCAGCCCCAGCATTTT. It specifies CASSSVVAGNNQPQHF.

This clone was recorded a few times. The rearrangement joins TRBV28 to TRBJ2-7; 14 nucleotides align to TRBD2. The CDR3 has 19 residues. The ends lost 7 bases at V and 7 bases at J; junction bases unmatched: 21. The V gene's germline CDR1 is MDHEN and CDR2 SYDVKM. The CDR3 reads CASTPAGLAGEGGFGEQYF. The CDR3 bases are TGTGCCAGCACCCCAGCGGGACTAGCGGGAGAGGGGGGTTTCGGGGAGCAGTACTTC.

The chain combines TRBV5-5 with TRBJ2-1, with 7 bases lining up with TRBD1. Unmatched junction bases numbered 2, after V lost 0 bases and J lost 8 bases. Germline V gene lookup returns CDR1 SGHKS and CDR2 YYEKEE (reference sequence). The CDR3 has 13 amino acids. CDR3 sequence: CASSLDRGDEQFF. The CDR3, as DNA: TGTGCCAGCAGCTTGGACAGGGGTGATGAGCAGTTCTTC.

The chain uses TRBV6-5 and TRBJ2-7; a possible D gene is TRBD2 (5 bases). Germline CDR1 is MNHEY and CDR2 is SVGAGI. V was cut by 7 bases and J by 0 bases, with 13 bases left in between. The CDR3 loop spans 14 amino acids. CDR3: CASTTPGSSYEQYF. The CDR3 nucleotides read TGTGCCAGCACCACTCCGGGGAGCTCCTACGAGCAGTACTTC.

The chain combines TRBV4-2 with TRBJ1-6; 8 bases map to TRBD1. The germline V gene encodes CDR1 LGHNA and CDR2 YNFKEQ. CDR3 length: 15 residues. J gave up 8 bases and V 5 bases, and 8 bases lay outside the gene matches. CDR3 sequence: CASSGRTGKDSPLHF. The CDR3 DNA is TGTGCCAGCAGCGGACGGACAGGGAAGGATTCACCCCTCCACTTT.